These T cell receptor beta chains were read from a single sample in a study of blood T cell repertoires in COVID-19. Profiling relied on immunoSEQ multiplex PCR, and the TCRdb table lists in-frame clones only, not all of them. This table holds roughly 66,000 clones, less than 85% found once. The sample was peripheral blood. The source is a man aged 60 to 75 with acute or convalescent COVID-19. CDR3s include the opening cysteine and the closing phenylalanine or tryptophan. The D gene is left open where the match is weak. Rows give clone size only sometimes, using once, few, many, or a class for an expanded clone.

clone size	V gene	D gene	J gene	CDR3 DNA	CDR3 protein
few	TRBV11-2	-	TRBJ1-2	TGTGCCAGCAGCCTCTTAGGAGGGAGTGGCTACACCTTC	CASSLLGGSGYTF
-	TRBV11-2	-	TRBJ2-1	TGTGCCAGCAGCTTATCGGACAGCTACAATGAGCAGTTCTTC	CASSLSDSYNEQFF
-	TRBV5-5	-	TRBJ1-2	TGTGCCAGCAGCTTGGATCCGGGGAACTATGGCTACACCTTC	CASSLDPGNYGYTF
-	TRBV18	TRBD1	TRBJ2-5	TGTGCCAGCTCAGAGACAGGGGCCAGCCAAGAGACCCAGTACTTC	CASSETGASQETQYF
-	TRBV3-1/TRBV3-2	-	TRBJ1-4	TGTGCCAGCAGCCAACCCCGCTCCGTAGGGGCTGAAAAACTGTTTTTT	CASSQPRSVGAEKLFF
-	TRBV2	TRBD1	TRBJ1-2	TGTGCCAGCAGTGAACAGGGGGCAAGCGGCTACACCTTC	CASSEQGASGYTF
-	TRBV29-1	-	TRBJ1-2	TGCAGCGGTGGGAGGGGAGGCTATGGCTACACCTTC	CSGGRGGYGYTF
-	TRBV10-1	-	TRBJ2-2	TGCGCCAGCAGTGACGGTGGAGCGGACACCGGGGAGCTGTTTTTT	CASSDGGADTGELFF
-	TRBV18	-	TRBJ1-1	TGTGCCAGCTCACCTGGGGCGTTCAACACTGAAGCTTTCTTT	CASSPGAFNTEAFF
few	TRBV4-1	TRBD1	TRBJ1-2	TGCGCCAGCAGCCAAGGTTCAAACACAGGGGAAAGAGGCTACACCTTC	CASSQGSNTGERGYTF
few	TRBV30	-	TRBJ2-2	TGTGCCTTAACCCCCAGGGTTGTGATCACCGGGGAGCTGTTTTTT	CALTPRVVITGELFF
-	TRBV4-2	TRBD1	TRBJ1-1	TGTGCCAGCAGCACCCAGGGGGCCGGCACTGAAGCTTTCTTT	CASSTQGAGTEAFF
-	TRBV7-2	-	TRBJ1-6	TGTGCCAGCAGCTCCAGGGCAGTCTCCTATAATTCACCCCTCCACTTT	CASSSRAVSYNSPLHF
-	TRBV7-2	-	TRBJ1-6	TGTGCCAGCAGCCCCCAGGGCGGGGCCTATAATTCACCCCTCCACTTT	CASSPQGGAYNSPLHF
-	TRBV4-3	TRBD2	TRBJ2-4	TGCGCCAGCAGCCAGGAATCCGGGACTAGCATTTCCAAAAACATTCAGTACTTC	CASSQESGTSISKNIQYF
-	TRBV20-1	TRBD1	TRBJ2-7	TGCAGTGCTAGTATTTGGGACAGGGGTACCTACGAGCAGTACTTC	CSASIWDRGTYEQYF
once	TRBV6-1	-	TRBJ1-2	TGTGCCAGCAGTGAGATTCAGGGGTATCAATATGGCTACACCTTC	CASSEIQGYQYGYTF
-	TRBV7-2	-	TRBJ1-4	TGTGCCAGCAGCTTGGGCAGGACAGCCGGTGATGTGTTTTTT	CASSLGRTAGDVFF
-	TRBV25-1	-	TRBJ2-7	TGTGCCAGCAGTTACACCTACGAGCAGTACTTC	CASSYTYEQYF
-	TRBV29-1	-	TRBJ2-2	TGCAGCGTTGGACAGACTAACACCGGGGAGCTGTTTTTT	CSVGQTNTGELFF
-	TRBV4-3	-	TRBJ2-5	TGCGCCAGCAGCCAAGAGCCCCTAGGGGTTAGCCAAGAGACCCAGTACTTC	CASSQEPLGVSQETQYF
-	TRBV11-2	-	TRBJ2-7	TGTGCCAGCAGCTTAGTGCTGGGGCCCTACGAGCAGTACTTC	CASSLVLGPYEQYF
-	TRBV6-5	TRBD1	TRBJ1-1	TGTGCCAGCACCCGGACAGGACAGAGCACTGAAGCTTTCTTT	CASTRTGQSTEAFF
-	TRBV5-1	TRBD2	TRBJ2-1	TGCGCCAGCAGGACCGGGGCTAGCGGGGGAAGTGAGCAGTTCTTC	CASRTGASGGSEQFF
-	TRBV2	-	TRBJ1-1	TGTGCCAGCAGTGCTCTATTGAACACTGAAGCTTTCTTT	CASSALLNTEAFF
-	TRBV27	-	TRBJ2-7	TGTGCCAGCAGTTATAAGGACGGGGCCTACGAGCAGTACTTC	CASSYKDGAYEQYF
-	TRBV6-5	TRBD1	TRBJ1-2	TGTGCCAGCAGGCCGGGGGACAGGGGAATTGGTGGCTACACCTTC	CASRPGDRGIGGYTF
-	TRBV7-2	TRBD2	TRBJ2-1	TGTGCCAGCAGCCGGCGGACTAGCGATTCCTACAATGAGCAGTTCTTC	CASSRRTSDSYNEQFF
-	TRBV19	-	TRBJ1-6	TGTGCCAGTTCGGTCAACAGCCGCTCCTATAATTCACCCCTCCACTTT	CASSVNSRSYNSPLHF
-	TRBV6-9	TRBD1	TRBJ2-1	TGTGCCAGCAGCTGGGACAGGTACAATGAGCAGTTCTTC	CASSWDRYNEQFF
-	TRBV6-7	TRBD1	TRBJ2-5	TGTGCCGGGACAGGGAAACAAGAGACCCAGTACTTC	CAGTGKQETQYF
-	TRBV5-5	TRBD2	TRBJ2-5	TGTGCCAGCAGCTCGATAGCGGGGGGAGAAGAGACCCAGTACTTC	CASSSIAGGEETQYF
-	TRBV5-1	TRBD1	TRBJ1-1	TGCGCCAGCAGCCCCCGGGACAGGGGAAGGAACACTGAAGCTTTCTTT	CASSPRDRGRNTEAFF
-	TRBV2	TRBD1	TRBJ2-7	TGTGCCAGCAGTGAAAAAAACCCGGTCGTTTCCGGACAGGGCCGAGAGCAGTACTTC	CASSEKNPVVSGQGREQYF
-	TRBV5-1	-	TRBJ1-1	TGCGCCAGCAGCTTCTGGTCGGGGAACACTGAAGCTTTCTTT	CASSFWSGNTEAFF
few	TRBV4-3	-	TRBJ1-4	TGCGCCAGCAGCCAAGATCTTCTTAGGGGCAGTCACGAAAAACTGTTTTTT	CASSQDLLRGSHEKLFF
-	TRBV15	TRBD2	TRBJ2-1	TGTGCCACCAGCAGAGATTTAGCGGGGGGCCAAGGTGAGCAGTTCTTC	CATSRDLAGGQGEQFF
-	TRBV24-1	TRBD2	TRBJ2-3	TGTGCCACCAGTGAAGGCGGGGGGAGCACAGATACGCAGTATTTT	CATSEGGGSTDTQYF
-	TRBV6-5	TRBD1	TRBJ1-2	TGTGCCAGCAGTTCCCGGGACAGGGTCTATGGCTACACCTTC	CASSSRDRVYGYTF
-	TRBV4-2	-	TRBJ1-1	TGTGCCAGCAGCCCCTTCGACAGGAAGACTGAAGCTTTCTTT	CASSPFDRKTEAFF
-	TRBV18	-	TRBJ2-1	TGTGCCAGCTCACCACTTGGACAGTACAATGAGCAGTTCTTC	CASSPLGQYNEQFF
few	TRBV5-4	-	TRBJ1-2	TGTGCCAGCAGCGGCGGGGAGTTCTATGGCTACACCTTC	CASSGGEFYGYTF
-	TRBV5-5	TRBD1	TRBJ2-4	TGTGCCAGCAGCATAACAGGGGCAGCCAAAAACATTCAGTACTTC	CASSITGAAKNIQYF
-	TRBV6-5	TRBD2	TRBJ2-1	TGTGCCAGCAGTTATAGCGGGGGCCGCAGGAATGAGCAGTTCTTC	CASSYSGGRRNEQFF
many	TRBV2	-	TRBJ1-6	TGTGCCAGCAGTGGTGAAGGGGGGGATAATTCACCCCTCCACTTT	CASSGEGGDNSPLHF
-	TRBV5-4	TRBD2	TRBJ2-5	TGTGCCAGCAGCTTGGAGTCTAGCGGGGGGACCCAGTACTTC	CASSLESSGGTQYF
-	TRBV6-2/TRBV6-3	-	TRBJ2-1	TGTGCCAGCAGTACCGGGGTGAAACCTTACAATGAGCAGTTCTTC	CASSTGVKPYNEQFF
-	TRBV2	-	TRBJ2-7	TGTGCCAGCAGCCATCCGACAGGAGACCCCTACGAGCAGTACTTC	CASSHPTGDPYEQYF
-	TRBV6-5	TRBD1	TRBJ2-1	TGTGCCAGCAGACGGGACAGCTCCTACAATGAGCAGTTCTTC	CASRRDSSYNEQFF
once	TRBV11-2	TRBD1	TRBJ2-5	TGTGCCAGCAGCTTAGGGTTAGGGGGCGAGACCCAGTACTTC	CASSLGLGGETQYF
few	TRBV21-1	-	TRBJ1-3	TGTGCCAGCAGCAAAAGACCCAGGGCTAACGGAAACACCATATATTTT	CASSKRPRANGNTIYF
-	TRBV10-3	-	TRBJ2-1	TGTGCCATCCAGGGGGGTAGCTCCTACAATGAGCAGTTCTTC	CAIQGGSSYNEQFF
-	TRBV5-4	-	TRBJ1-5	TGTGCCAGCAGCCGGGACAAGGGTAGCAATCAGCCCCAGCATTTT	CASSRDKGSNQPQHF
-	TRBV5-1	TRBD1	TRBJ2-7	TGCGCCAGCAGCCTTGGGGCAGGGGGCTTTCCCCACGAGCAGTACTTC	CASSLGAGGFPHEQYF
once	TRBV10-3	-	TRBJ1-6	TGTGCCATCAGTGAGCTTAATGTGGGGCTCAATGAGAGCTCCTATAATTCACCCCTCCACTTT	CAISELNVGLNESSYNSPLHF